This T cell receptor beta chain was sequenced in a study of cytomegalovirus exposure and HLA in healthy donors. The primer mix had 60 Vbeta and 13 Jbeta primers. Assay used: immunoSEQ multiplex PCR; TCRdb lists only in-frame clones, some missing. This table has about 120,000 clones, around three quarters appearing once. CDR1 ENHRY and CDR2 SYGVKD come from the germline V gene. The CDR3 is 15 amino acids. The V and J ends lost 0 bases and 6 bases respectively, with 14 bases between them. The chain uses TRBV10-3 and TRBJ1-2, with no clear D. Sequenced: PBMCs. The receptor comes from a man younger than 35 in good health and CMV-seropositive. This CDR3 reads CAISESTGGINGYTF. CDR3 in DNA: TGTGCCATCAGTGAGTCGACGGGAGGGATTAATGGCTACACCTTC.